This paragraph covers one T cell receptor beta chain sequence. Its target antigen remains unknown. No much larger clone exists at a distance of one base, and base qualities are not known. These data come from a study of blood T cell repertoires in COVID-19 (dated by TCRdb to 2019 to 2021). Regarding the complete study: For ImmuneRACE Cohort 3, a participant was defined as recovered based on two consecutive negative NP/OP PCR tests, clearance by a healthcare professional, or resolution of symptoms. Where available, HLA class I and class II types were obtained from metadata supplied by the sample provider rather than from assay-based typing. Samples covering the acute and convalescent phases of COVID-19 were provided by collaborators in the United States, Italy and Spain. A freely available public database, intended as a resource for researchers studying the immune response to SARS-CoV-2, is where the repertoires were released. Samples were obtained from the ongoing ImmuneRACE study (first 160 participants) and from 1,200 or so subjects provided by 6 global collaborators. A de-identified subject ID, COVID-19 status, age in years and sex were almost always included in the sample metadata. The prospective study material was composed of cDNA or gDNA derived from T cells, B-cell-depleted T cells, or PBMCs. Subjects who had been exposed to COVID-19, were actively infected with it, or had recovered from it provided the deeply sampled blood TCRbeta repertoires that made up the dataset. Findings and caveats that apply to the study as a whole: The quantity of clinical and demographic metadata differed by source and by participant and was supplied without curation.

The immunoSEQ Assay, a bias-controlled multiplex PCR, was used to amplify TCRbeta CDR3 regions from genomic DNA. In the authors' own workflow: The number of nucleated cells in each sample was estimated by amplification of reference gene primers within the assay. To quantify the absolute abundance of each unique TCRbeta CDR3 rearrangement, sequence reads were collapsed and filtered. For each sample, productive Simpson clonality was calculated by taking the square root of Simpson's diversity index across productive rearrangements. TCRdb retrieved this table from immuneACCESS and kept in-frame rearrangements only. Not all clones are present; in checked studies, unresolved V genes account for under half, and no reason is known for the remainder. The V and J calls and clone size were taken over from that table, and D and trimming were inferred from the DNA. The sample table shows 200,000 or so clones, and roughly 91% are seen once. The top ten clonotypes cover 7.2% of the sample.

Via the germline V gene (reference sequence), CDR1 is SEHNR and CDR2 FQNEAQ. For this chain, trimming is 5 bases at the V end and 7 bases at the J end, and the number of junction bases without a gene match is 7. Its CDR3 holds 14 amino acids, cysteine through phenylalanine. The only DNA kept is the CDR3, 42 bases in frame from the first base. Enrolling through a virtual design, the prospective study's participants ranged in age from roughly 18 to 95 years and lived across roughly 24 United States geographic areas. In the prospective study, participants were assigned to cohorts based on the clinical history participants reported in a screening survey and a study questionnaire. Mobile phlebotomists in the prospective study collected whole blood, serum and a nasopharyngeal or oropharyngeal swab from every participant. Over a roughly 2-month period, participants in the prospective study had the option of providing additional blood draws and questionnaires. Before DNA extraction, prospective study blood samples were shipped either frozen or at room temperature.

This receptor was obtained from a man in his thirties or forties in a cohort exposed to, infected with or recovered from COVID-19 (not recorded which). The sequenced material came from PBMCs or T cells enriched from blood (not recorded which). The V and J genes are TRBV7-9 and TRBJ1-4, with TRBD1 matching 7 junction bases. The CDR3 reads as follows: CASSRGQEAEKLFF. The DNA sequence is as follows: TGTGCCAGCAGCAGGGGGCAGGAGGCTGAAAAACTGTTTTTT. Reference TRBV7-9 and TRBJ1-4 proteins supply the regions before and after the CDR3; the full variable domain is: DTGVSQNPRHKITKRGQNVTFRCDPISEHNRLYWYRQTLGQGPEFLTYFQNEAQLEKSRLLSDRFSAERPKGSFSTLEIQRTEQGDSAMYLCASSRGQEAEKLFFGSGTQLSVL.